Following are 19 T cell receptor beta chains from one sample sequenced in a study of T cell responses to AZD1222 COVID-19 vaccine. Assay used: immunoSEQ multiplex PCR; TCRdb lists only in-frame clones, some missing. The sample carries about 72,000 clones, roughly 84% recorded once. The sequencing used peripheral blood, collected on day 0 of AZD1222 vaccination. These receptors were obtained from an adult in good health.

The J gene is TRBJ1-2, the V gene TRBV5-6, with unresolved D. Trimming took 0 bases from V and 8 from J, leaving 8 bases between them. The CDR3 runs to 12 residues. Germline lookup yields CDR1 SGHDT and CDR2 YYEEEE. The CDR3 DNA reads as TGTGCCAGCAGCTTGGAGTCGGTGGGCTACACCTTC. It yields the protein CASSLESVGYTF.

V and J are TRBV5-1 and TRBJ2-3, with 11 bases matching TRBD1. J gave up 4 bases and V 0 bases, and 4 bases lay outside the gene matches. Germline CDR1 reads SGHRS; CDR2 reads YFSETQ. CDR3 length: 16 amino acids. In nucleotides, the CDR3 is TGCGCCAGCAGCTTGGGGACAGGGGGCAGAGCAGATACGCAGTATTTT. Protein product: CASSLGTGGRADTQYF.

The rearrangement links TRBV14 to TRBJ2-2, with 7 bases aligning to TRBD2. Germline trimming cut 1 base from V and 7 bases from J; bases unmatched to any gene: 3. The CDR3 extends over 14 amino acids. Germline assignment: CDR1 SGHDN and CDR2 FVKESK. CDR3 bases: TGTGCCAGCAGCCAAGCCGGGGGGATCGGGGAGCTGTTTTTT. Translated, it gives CASSQAGGIGELFF.

J is TRBJ2-7 and V is TRBV29-1; a weak D match, TRBD2 (6 bases). V lost 0 bases and J lost 0, with 15 bases in between. CDR1 is SQVTM and CDR2 is ANQGSEA in the germline V gene. CDR3 size: 16 residues. The CDR3 protein is CSVEDVGSGPSYEQYF. CDR3 in DNA: TGCAGCGTTGAAGACGTTGGTAGCGGTCCCTCCTACGAGCAGTACTTC.

The genes are TRBV7-2 and TRBJ1-2; D remains unclear. The germline V gene has CDR1 SGHTA and CDR2 FQGNSA. Trimming removed 4 bases at V and 8 bases at J, with 14 bases between. The CDR3 sequence is 13 residues long. CDR3 loop: CASSSTTQGGYTF. CDR3 DNA: TGTGCCAGCAGCTCCACTACCCAAGGGGGCTACACCTTC.

CDR3 nucleotide sequence: TGTGCCAGCACGACTGGGCGCGAGCAGTACTTC. Protein: CASTTGREQYF. This chain uses TRBV28 with TRBJ2-7, with no clear D. The length of the CDR3 is 11 residues. The V end lost 7 bases, the J end lost 6 bases, and 10 bases lay between the germline ends. Germline V lookup: CDR1 MDHEN, CDR2 SYDVKM.

The chain has TRBV7-9 and TRBJ2-3; D gene unclear. The CDR3 contains 12 residues. Trimming cost V 6 bases and J 4 bases, with 8 bases left between them. Germline-derived CDR1 and CDR2 are SEHNR and FQNEAQ (reference sequence). CDR3 protein: CASRLISDTQYF. The CDR3 DNA is TGTGCCAGCAGACTAATCTCAGATACGCAGTATTTT.

The V call is TRBV6-5, the J call TRBJ1-1, with TRBD1 matching 8 bases. The CDR3 has 14 amino acids. V was clipped by 7 bases and J by 4 bases; unmatched bases: 8. Germline CDR1 MNHEY, CDR2 SVGAGI. The CDR3 DNA follows: TGTGCCAGCACCATACAGGGGGTCGGCACTGAAGCTTTCTTT. It yields the protein CASTIQGVGTEAFF.

This clone was recorded once. This sequence joins TRBV30 and TRBJ1-6, with 7 bases aligning to TRBD1. The CDR3 contains 14 residues. The germline gives CDR1 GTSNPN, CDR2 SVGIG (reference sequence). Trimming cost V 8 bases and J 5 bases; bases outside gene matches: 9. CDR3 residues: CAETRGRDNSPLHF. As DNA, the CDR3 is TGTGCCGAGACCAGGGGGAGAGATAATTCACCCCTCCACTTT.

The chain carries TRBV5-6 and TRBJ1-3, with D possibly TRBD1 on 5 matching bases. Germline assignment: CDR1 SGHDT and CDR2 YYEEEE. Deletions cut 0 bases from V and 4 bases from J, with 11 bases between. The CDR3 loop spans 15 amino acids. The CDR3 here is CASSLGAGFGNTIYF. The CDR3 nucleotides are TGTGCCAGCAGCTTGGGGGCAGGGTTCGGAAACACCATATATTTT.

This clone was found once. This chain links TRBV7-3 with TRBJ1-1; D ambiguous. The CDR3 length is 13 residues. CDR1 is SGHTA and CDR2 is FQGTGA in the germline V gene. Trimming stripped 6 bases from V and 1 base from J, with 9 bases between. The CDR3: CASSDFANTEAFF. In DNA, the CDR3 is TGTGCCAGCAGTGACTTCGCGAACACTGAAGCTTTCTTT.

This chain connects TRBV28 to TRBJ1-4; D unclear. Germline CDR1 reads MDHEN; CDR2 reads SYDVKM. Trimming shortened V by 11 bases and J by 8 bases, and 15 bases separated the two germline ends. CDR3 size: 12 residues. The CDR3 DNA follows: TGTGCCGGGTCTTACGGTCCGGAAAAACTGTTTTTT. Translation: CAGSYGPEKLFF. The whole variable domain, filled in from reference TRBV28 and TRBJ1-4, reads DVKVTQSSRYLVKRTGEKVFLECVQDMDHENMFWYRQDPGLGLRLIYFSYDVKMKEKGDIPEGYSVSREKKERFSLILESASTNQTSMYLCAGSYGPEKLFFGSGTQLSVL.

V and J are TRBV4-1 and TRBJ1-5; no reliable D call. CDR1 is MGHRA, CDR2 YSYEKL, per germline. Trimming removed 5 bases from V and 3 bases from J, with 11 bases in between. The CDR3 sequence is 14 residues long. The CDR3 DNA follows: TGCGCCAGCAGCGACGAGGGAAACAATCAGCCCCAGCATTTT. Translating it yields CASSDEGNNQPQHF.

The V gene is TRBV18, the J gene TRBJ2-6, with a tentative D call TRBD1 (5 bases). Germline CDR1 is KGHSH and CDR2 is LQKENI. Trimming shortened V by 0 bases and J by 11 bases, and 8 bases separated the two germline ends. CDR3 length equals 13 residues. CDR3 bases: TGTGCCAGCTCACCACCGGTAGGGGACGTCCTGACTTTC. Protein product: CASSPPVGDVLTF.

The DNA of the CDR3 is TGTGCCAGCAGCTCCCCAACGCAGGGAGCCTACGAGCAGTACTTC. Amino acid sequence: CASSSPTQGAYEQYF. The rearrangement uses TRBV7-9 and TRBJ2-7; D may be TRBD1 or TRBD2 (5 bases each). CDR1 SEHNR and CDR2 FQNEAQ come from the germline V gene (reference sequence). The CDR3 has 15 residues. The V end was cut by 4 bases, the J end by 2 bases, with 15 bases between.

V is TRBV4-3 and J is TRBJ2-5; D is undetermined. V lost 0 bases to trimming and J lost 5 bases, with 7 bases between them. The germline V gene has CDR1 LGHNA and CDR2 YSLEER. The CDR3 sequence is 13 residues long. This CDR3 reads CASSQEGQETQYF. CDR3 DNA: TGCGCCAGCAGCCAAGAAGGTCAGGAGACCCAGTACTTC.

The chain couples TRBV11-3 to TRBJ2-2; D might be TRBD1 or TRBD2, each matching 6 bases. V was cut by 5 bases and J by 4 bases, with 20 bases left in between. CDR3 length: 17 amino acids. Per germline, CDR1 SGHNT and CDR2 YENEEA. The CDR3 reads CASSASVIQGSTGELFF. In DNA form, the CDR3 reads TGTGCCAGCAGCGCTAGCGTCATACAGGGATCCACCGGGGAGCTGTTTTTT.

The V gene is TRBV25-1, the J gene TRBJ2-1, with 8 bases lining up with TRBD2. Trimming took 4 bases from V and 7 from J; bases not matched to a gene: 9. Germline CDR1 is MGHDK and CDR2 is SYGVNS. CDR3 size: 15 residues. CDR3: CASSVGRGVTNEQFF. The DNA of the CDR3 is TGTGCCAGCAGTGTAGGGCGGGGGGTTACAAATGAGCAGTTCTTC.

The chain joins TRBV27 to TRBJ2-7; no definite D call. V was clipped by 1 base and J by 2 bases, with 9 bases between them. The V gene's germline CDR1 is MNHEY and CDR2 SMNVEV (reference sequence). This CDR3 contains 14 residues. This CDR3 is CASSLLNAPYEQYF. For the CDR3, the DNA is TGTGCCAGCAGTTTATTGAATGCCCCCTACGAGCAGTACTTC.